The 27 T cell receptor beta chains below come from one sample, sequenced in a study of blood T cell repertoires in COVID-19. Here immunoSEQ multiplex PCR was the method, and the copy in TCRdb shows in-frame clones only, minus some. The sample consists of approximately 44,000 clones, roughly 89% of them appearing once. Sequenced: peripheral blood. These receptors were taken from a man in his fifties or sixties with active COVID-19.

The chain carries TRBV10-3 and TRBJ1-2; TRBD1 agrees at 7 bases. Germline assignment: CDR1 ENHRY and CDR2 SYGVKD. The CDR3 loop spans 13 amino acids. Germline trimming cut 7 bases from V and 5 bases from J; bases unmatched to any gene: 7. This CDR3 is CAITLGTEYGYTF. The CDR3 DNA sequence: TGTGCCATCACTCTTGGGACAGAGTATGGCTACACCTTC.

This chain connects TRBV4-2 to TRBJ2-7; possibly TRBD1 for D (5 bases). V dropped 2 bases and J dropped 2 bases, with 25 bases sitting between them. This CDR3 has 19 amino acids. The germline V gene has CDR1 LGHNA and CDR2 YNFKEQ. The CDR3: CASSQSFEDPQAKAYEQYF. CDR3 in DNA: TGTGCCAGCAGCCAATCTTTCGAGGATCCACAGGCTAAGGCCTACGAGCAGTACTTC.

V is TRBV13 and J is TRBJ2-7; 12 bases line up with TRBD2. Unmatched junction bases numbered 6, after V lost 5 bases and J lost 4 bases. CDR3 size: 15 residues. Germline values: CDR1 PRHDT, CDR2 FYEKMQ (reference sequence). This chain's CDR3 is CASSHQTSGRYEQYF. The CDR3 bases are TGTGCCAGCAGCCACCAGACTAGCGGGAGATACGAGCAGTACTTC.

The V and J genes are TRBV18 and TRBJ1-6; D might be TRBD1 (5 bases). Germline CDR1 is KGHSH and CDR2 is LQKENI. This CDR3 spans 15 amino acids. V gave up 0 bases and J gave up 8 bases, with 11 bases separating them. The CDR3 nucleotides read TGTGCCAGCTCACCACCGGGGGGGAATGATTCACCCCTCCACTTT. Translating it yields CASSPPGGNDSPLHF.

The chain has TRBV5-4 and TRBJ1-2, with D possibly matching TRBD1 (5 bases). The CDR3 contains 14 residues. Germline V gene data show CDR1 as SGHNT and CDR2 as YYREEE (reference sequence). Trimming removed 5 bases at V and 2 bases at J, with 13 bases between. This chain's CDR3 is CASSLGDRNYGYTF. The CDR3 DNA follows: TGTGCCAGCAGTCTAGGTGACAGAAACTATGGCTACACCTTC. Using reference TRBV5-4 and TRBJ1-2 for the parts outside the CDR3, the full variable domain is ETGVTQSPTHLIKTRGQQVTLRCSSQSGHNTVSWYQQALGQGPQFIFQYYREEENGRGNFPPRFSGLQFPNYSSELNVNALELDDSALYLCASSLGDRNYGYTFGSGTRLTVV.

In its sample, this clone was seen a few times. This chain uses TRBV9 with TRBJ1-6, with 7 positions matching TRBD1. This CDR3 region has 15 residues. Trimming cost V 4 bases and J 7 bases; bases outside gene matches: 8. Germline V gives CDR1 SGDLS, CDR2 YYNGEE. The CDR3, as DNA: TGTGCCAGCAGCCCCCGACAGGGAGAGAATTCACCCCTCCACTTT. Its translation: CASSPRQGENSPLHF. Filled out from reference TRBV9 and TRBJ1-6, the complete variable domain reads DSGVTQTPKHLITATGQRVTLRCSPRSGDLSVYWYQQSLDQGLQFLIQYYNGEERAKGNILERFSAQQFPDLHSELNLSSLELGDSALYFCASSPRQGENSPLHFGNGTRLTVT.

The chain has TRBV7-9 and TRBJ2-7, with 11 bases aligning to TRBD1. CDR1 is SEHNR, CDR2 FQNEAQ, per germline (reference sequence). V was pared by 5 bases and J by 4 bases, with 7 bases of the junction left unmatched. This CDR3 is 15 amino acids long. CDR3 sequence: CASSLGQGALYEQYF. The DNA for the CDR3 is TGTGCCAGCAGCCTCGGACAGGGGGCATTGTACGAGCAGTACTTC.

The CDR3 reads CASSVGGVMNTEAFF. The DNA of the CDR3 is TGTGCCAGCAGCGTAGGGGGGGTCATGAACACTGAAGCTTTCTTT. This rearrangement joins TRBV9 to TRBJ1-1; tentative D call: TRBD1 (5 bases). The CDR3 is made up of 15 amino acids. The V gene lost 0 bases and the J gene lost 0 bases, with 9 bases spanning the gap. Per germline, CDR1 SGDLS and CDR2 YYNGEE.

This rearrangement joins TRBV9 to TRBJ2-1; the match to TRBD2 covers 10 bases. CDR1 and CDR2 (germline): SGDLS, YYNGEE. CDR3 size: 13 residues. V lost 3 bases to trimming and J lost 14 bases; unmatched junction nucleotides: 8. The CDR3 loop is CASSAGTSDSKFF. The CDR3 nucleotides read TGTGCCAGCAGCGCCGGGACTAGCGACTCCAAGTTCTTC.

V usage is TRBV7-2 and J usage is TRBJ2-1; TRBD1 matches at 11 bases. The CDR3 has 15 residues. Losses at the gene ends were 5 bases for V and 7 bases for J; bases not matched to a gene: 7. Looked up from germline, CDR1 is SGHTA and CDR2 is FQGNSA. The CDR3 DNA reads TGTGCCAGCAGCCCGCGGGACAGGGGGGTGAATGAGCAGTTCTTC. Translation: CASSPRDRGVNEQFF.

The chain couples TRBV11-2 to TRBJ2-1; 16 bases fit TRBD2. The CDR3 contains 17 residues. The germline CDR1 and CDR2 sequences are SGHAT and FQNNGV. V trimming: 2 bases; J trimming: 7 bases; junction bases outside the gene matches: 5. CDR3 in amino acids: CASSLKGLAGGTNEQFF. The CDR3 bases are TGTGCCAGCAGCTTAAAGGGACTAGCGGGAGGGACGAATGAGCAGTTCTTC.

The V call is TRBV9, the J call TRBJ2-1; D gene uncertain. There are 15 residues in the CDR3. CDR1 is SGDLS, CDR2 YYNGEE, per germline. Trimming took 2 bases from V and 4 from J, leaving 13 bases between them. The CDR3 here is CASSVAANLYNEQFF. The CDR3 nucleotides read TGTGCCAGCAGCGTGGCGGCGAACCTTTACAATGAGCAGTTCTTC.

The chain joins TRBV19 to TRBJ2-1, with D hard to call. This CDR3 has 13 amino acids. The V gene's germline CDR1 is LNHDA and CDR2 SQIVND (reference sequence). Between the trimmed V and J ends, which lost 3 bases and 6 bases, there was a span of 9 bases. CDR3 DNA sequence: TGTGCCAGTAGTATTTCCTATAGCAATGAGCAGTTCTTC. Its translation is CASSISYSNEQFF.

The CDR3, as DNA: TGCAGTGCTCGTGGACTAGCGGGATTGACAGATACGCAGTATTTT. Amino acid sequence: CSARGLAGLTDTQYF. J is TRBJ2-3 and V is TRBV20-1, with 12 bases identical to TRBD2. This CDR3 spans 15 amino acids. The ends lost 5 bases at V and 3 bases at J; junction bases unmatched: 6. Per germline, CDR1 DFQATT and CDR2 SNEGSKA (reference sequence).

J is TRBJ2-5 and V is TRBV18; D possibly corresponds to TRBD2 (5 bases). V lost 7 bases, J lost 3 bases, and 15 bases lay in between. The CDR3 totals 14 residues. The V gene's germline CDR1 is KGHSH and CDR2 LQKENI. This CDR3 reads CASCPGSQEETQYF. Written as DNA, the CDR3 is TGTGCCAGCTGCCCGGGGTCCCAGGAAGAGACCCAGTACTTC.

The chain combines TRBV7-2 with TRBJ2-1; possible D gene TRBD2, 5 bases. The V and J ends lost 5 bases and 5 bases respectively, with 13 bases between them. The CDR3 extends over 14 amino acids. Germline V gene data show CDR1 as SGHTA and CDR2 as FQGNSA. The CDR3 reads CASSPGRDNNEQFF. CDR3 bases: TGTGCCAGCAGCCCCGGCCGGGATAACAATGAGCAGTTCTTC.

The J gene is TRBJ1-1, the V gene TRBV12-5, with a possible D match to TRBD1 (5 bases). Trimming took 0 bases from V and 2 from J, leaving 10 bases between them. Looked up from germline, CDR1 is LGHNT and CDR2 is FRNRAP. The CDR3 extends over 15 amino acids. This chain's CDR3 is CASGLVIGVNTEAFF. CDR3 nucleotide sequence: TGTGCTAGTGGTTTGGTAATAGGGGTAAACACTGAAGCTTTCTTT.

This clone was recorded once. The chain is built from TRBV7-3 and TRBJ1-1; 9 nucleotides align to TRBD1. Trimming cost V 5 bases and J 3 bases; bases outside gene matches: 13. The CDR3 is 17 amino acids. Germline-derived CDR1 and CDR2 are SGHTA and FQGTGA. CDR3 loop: CASSPTGTGTLYTEAFF. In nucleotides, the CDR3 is TGTGCCAGCAGCCCCACCGGGACAGGGACCCTCTACACTGAAGCTTTCTTT. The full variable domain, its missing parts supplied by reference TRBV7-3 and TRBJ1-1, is GAGVSQTPSNKVTEKGKYVELRCDPISGHTALYWYRQSLGQGPEFLIYFQGTGAADDSGLPNDRFFAVRPEGSVSTLKIQRTERGDSAVYLCASSPTGTGTLYTEAFFGQGTRLTVV.

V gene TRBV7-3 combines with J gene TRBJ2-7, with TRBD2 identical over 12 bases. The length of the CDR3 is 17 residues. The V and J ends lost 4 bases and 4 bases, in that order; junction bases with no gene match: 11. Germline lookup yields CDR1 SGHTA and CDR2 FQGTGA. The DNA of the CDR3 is TGTGCCAGCAGCTCCAAGGACCTAGCGGGAGGGCCGTACGAGCAGTACTTC. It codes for CASSSKDLAGGPYEQYF.

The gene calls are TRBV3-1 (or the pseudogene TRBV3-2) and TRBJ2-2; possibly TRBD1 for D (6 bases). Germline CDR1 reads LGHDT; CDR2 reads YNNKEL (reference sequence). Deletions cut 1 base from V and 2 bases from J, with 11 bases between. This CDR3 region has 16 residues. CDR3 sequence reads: CASSQVGGFNTGELFF. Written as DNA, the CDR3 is TGTGCCAGCAGCCAAGTTGGGGGCTTTAACACCGGGGAGCTGTTTTTT.

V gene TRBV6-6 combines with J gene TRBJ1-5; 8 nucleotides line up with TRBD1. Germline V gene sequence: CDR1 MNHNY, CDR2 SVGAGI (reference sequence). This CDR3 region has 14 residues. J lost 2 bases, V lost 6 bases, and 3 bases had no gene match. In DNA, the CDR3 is TGTGCCAGCAGACCGACAGGGGGCAATCAGCCCCAGCATTTT. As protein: CASRPTGGNQPQHF.

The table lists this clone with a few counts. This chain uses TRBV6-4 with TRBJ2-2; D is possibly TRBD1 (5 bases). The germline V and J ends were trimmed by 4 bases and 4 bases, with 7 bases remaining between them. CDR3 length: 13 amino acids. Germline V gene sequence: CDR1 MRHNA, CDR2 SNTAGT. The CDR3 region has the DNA TGTGCCAGCAGTGCAGACAGCACCGGGGAGCTGTTTTTT. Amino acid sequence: CASSADSTGELFF.

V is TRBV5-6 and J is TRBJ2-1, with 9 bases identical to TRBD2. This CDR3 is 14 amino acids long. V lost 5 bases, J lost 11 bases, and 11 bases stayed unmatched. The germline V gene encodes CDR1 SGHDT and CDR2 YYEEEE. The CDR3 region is CASRRQREARKQFF. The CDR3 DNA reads TGTGCCAGCAGAAGGCAGCGGGAGGCCCGGAAGCAGTTCTTC.

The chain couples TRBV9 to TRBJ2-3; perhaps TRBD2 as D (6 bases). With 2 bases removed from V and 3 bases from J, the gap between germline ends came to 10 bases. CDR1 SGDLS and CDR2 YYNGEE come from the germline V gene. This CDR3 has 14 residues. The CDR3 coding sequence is TGTGCCAGCAGCGTTGGTCGGGGGACAGATACGCAGTATTTT. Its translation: CASSVGRGTDTQYF.

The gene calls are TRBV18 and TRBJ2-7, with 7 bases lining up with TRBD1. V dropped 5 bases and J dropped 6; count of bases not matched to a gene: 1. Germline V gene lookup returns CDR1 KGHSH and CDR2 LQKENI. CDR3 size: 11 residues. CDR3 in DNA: TGTGCCAGCTCAAAGGGGGCCGAGCAGTACTTC. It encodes CASSKGAEQYF.

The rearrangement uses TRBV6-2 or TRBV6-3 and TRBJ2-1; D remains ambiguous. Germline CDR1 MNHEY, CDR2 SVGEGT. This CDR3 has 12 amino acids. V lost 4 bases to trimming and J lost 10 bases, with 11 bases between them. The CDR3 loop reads CASSFVGREQFF. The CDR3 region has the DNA TGTGCCAGCAGTTTCGTGGGCAGGGAGCAGTTCTTC.

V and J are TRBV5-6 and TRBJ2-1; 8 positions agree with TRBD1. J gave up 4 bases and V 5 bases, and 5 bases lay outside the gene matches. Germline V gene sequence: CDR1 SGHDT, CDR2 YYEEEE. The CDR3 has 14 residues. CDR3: CASRGDRTYNEQFF. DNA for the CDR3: TGTGCCAGCAGGGGGGACAGGACTTACAATGAGCAGTTCTTC.